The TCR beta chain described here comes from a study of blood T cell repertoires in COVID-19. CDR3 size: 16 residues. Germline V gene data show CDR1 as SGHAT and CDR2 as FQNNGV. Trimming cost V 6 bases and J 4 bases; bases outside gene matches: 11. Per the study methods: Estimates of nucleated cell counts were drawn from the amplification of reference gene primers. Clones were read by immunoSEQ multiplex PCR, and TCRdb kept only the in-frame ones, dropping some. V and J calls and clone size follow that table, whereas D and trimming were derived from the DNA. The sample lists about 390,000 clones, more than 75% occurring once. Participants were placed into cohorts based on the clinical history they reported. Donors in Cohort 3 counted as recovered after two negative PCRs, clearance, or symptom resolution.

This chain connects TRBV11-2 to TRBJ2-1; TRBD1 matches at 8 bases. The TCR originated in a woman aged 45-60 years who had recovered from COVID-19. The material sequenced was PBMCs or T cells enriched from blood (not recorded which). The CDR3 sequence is CASSPTGQGRYNEQFF. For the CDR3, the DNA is TGTGCCAGCAGTCCTACTGGACAGGGACGGTACAATGAGCAGTTCTTC.